A single sample is the source of the 2 T cell receptor beta chains below, sequenced in a study of T cell responses to AZD1222 COVID-19 vaccine. The assay was immunoSEQ multiplex PCR, and TCRdb's table has in-frame clones only and misses some. This table holds roughly 110,000 clones, around nine tenths found once. The sample consisted of peripheral blood, taken on day 0 of AZD1222 vaccination. The origin of the receptors is an adult in good health.

The chain recombines TRBV19 with TRBJ2-1; TRBD1 matches at 9 bases. Unmatched junction bases numbered 10, after V lost 11 bases and J lost 5 bases. The CDR3 length is 14 residues. Germline assignment: CDR1 LNHDA and CDR2 SQIVND (reference sequence). In DNA, the CDR3 is TGTGCCGTCTCGACCCGGGACAGGGACAATGAGCAGTTCTTC. Translation: CAVSTRDRDNEQFF.

The gene calls are TRBV9 and TRBJ1-2; 8 positions agree with TRBD1. This CDR3 is built from 16 residues. Trimming removed 3 bases from V and 5 bases from J; junction bases left unmatched: 12. From germline, CDR1 is SGDLS and CDR2 YYNGEE. For the CDR3, the DNA is TGTGCCAGCAGCGGCTCTAGACAGGGGCTGAGGTATGGCTACACCTTC. Its protein is CASSGSRQGLRYGYTF.